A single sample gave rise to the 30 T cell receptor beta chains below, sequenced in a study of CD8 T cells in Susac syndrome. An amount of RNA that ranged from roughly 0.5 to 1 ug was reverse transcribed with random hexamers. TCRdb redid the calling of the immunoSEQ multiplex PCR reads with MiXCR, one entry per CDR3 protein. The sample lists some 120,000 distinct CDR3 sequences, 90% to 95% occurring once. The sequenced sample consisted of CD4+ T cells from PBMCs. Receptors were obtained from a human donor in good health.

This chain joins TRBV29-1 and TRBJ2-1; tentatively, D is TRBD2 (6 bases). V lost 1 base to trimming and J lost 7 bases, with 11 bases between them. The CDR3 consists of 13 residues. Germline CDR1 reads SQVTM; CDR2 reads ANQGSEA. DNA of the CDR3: TGCAGCGTTGAAGGGAACAGCGGGAATGAGCAGTTCTTC. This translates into CSVEGNSGNEQFF.

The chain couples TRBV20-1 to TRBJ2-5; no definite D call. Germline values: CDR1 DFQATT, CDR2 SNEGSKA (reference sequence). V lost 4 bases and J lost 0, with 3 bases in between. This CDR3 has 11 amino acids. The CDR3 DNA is TGCAGTGCTAATGACCAAGAGACCCAGTACTTC. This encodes CSANDQETQYF.

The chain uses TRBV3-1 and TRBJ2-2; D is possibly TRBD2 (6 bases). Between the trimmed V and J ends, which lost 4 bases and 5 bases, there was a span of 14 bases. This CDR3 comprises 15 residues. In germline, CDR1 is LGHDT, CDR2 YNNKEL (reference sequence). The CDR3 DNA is TGTGCCAGCAGCCCTCGAGGTAGCGGTACCGGGGAGCTGTTTTTT. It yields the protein CASSPRGSGTGELFF.

CDR3 bases: TGTGCCAGCAGCTTAGGGCCAGCCCGCTCTGGGGCCAACGTCCTGACTTTC. Its translation: CASSLGPARSGANVLTF. The rearrangement links TRBV7-2 to TRBJ2-6; D uncertain. V lost 1 base to trimming and J lost 0 bases, with 10 bases between them. The V gene's germline CDR1 is SGHTA and CDR2 FQGNSA. This CDR3 is built from 17 residues.

The CDR3 reads CASSSSGTVSYEQYF. Written as DNA, the CDR3 is TGTGCCAGCAGTTCATCCGGGACAGTCTCCTACGAGCAGTACTTC. The V and J genes are TRBV2 and TRBJ2-7; 7 bases line up with TRBD1. The CDR3 covers 15 residues. The germline V gene has CDR1 SNHLY and CDR2 FYNNEI. After removal of 5 bases from V and 0 bases from J, the junction contained 7 bases not matched to a gene.

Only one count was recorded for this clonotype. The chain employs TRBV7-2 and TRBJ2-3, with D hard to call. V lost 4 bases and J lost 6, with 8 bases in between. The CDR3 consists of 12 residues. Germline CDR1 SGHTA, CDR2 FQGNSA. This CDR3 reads CASSSASDTQYF. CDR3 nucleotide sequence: TGTGCCAGCAGCTCAGCGAGCGATACGCAGTATTTT.

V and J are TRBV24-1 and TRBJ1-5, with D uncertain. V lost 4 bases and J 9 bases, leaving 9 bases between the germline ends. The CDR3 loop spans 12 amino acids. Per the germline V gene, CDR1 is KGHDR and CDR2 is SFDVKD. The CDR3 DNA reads TGTGCCACCAGTGAGGGAGGGCGGCCCCAGCATTTT. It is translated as CATSEGGRPQHF.

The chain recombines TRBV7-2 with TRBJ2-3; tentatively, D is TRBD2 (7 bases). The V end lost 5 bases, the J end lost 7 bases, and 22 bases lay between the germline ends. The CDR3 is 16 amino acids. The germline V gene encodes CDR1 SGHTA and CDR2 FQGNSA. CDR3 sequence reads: CASSPSPSGGGNTQYF. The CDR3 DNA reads TGTGCCAGCAGCCCATCCCCTAGCGGAGGGGGAAATACGCAGTATTTT.

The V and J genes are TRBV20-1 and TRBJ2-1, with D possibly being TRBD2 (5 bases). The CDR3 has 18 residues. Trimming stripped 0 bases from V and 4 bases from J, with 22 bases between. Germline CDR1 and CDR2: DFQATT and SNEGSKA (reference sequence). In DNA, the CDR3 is TGCAGTGCTAGAGAGTTGGCGGGCAGACCTGGGGTATACAATGAGCAGTTCTTC. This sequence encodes CSARELAGRPGVYNEQFF.

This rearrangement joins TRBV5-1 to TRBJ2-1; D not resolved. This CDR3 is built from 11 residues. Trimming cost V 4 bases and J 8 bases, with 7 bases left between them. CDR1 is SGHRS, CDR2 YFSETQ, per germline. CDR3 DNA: TGCGCCAGCAGCATCGACGATGAGCAGTTCTTC. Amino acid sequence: CASSIDDEQFF.

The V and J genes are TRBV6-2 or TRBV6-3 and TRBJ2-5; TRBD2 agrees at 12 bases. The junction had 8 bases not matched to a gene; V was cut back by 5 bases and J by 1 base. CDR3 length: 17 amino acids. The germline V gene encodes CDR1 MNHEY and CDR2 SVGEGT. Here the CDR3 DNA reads TGTGCCAGCAGTCCACGACTAGCGGGAGCCTTCCAAGAGACCCAGTACTTC. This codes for CASSPRLAGAFQETQYF.

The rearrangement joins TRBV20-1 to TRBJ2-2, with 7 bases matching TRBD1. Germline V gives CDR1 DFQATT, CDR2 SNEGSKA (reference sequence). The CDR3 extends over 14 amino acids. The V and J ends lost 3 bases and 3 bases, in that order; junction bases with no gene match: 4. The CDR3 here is CSARTGQYTGELFF. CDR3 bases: TGCAGTGCTAGGACGGGACAGTACACCGGGGAGCTGTTTTTT.

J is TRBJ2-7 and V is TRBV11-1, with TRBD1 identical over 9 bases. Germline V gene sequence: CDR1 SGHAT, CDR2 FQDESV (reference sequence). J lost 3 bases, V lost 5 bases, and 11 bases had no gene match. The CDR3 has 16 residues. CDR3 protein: CASSASGQGNYYEQYF. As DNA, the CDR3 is TGTGCCAGCAGCGCGTCGGGACAGGGTAACTACTACGAGCAGTACTTC.

In nucleotides, the CDR3 is TGTGCCAGCATTCTCGGACTAGCGGGAGATACGCAGTATTTT. Its protein is CASILGLAGDTQYF. The chain links TRBV12-3 or TRBV12-4 to TRBJ2-3; TRBD2 aligns across 11 bases. The CDR3 is 14 residues long. Trimming removed 7 bases from V and 5 bases from J; junction bases left unmatched: 5.

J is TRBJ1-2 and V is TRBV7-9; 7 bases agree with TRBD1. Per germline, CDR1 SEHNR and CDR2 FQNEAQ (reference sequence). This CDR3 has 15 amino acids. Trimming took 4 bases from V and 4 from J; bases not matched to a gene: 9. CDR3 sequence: CASSSPGTDGYGYTF. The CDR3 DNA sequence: TGTGCCAGCAGCTCCCCCGGGACAGACGGCTATGGCTACACCTTC. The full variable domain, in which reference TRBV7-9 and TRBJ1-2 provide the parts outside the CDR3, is DTGVSQNPRHKITKRGQNVTFRCDPISEHNRLYWYRQTLGQGPEFLTYFQNEAQLEKSRLLSDRFSAERPKGSFSTLEIQRTEQGDSAMYLCASSSPGTDGYGYTFGSGTRLTVV.

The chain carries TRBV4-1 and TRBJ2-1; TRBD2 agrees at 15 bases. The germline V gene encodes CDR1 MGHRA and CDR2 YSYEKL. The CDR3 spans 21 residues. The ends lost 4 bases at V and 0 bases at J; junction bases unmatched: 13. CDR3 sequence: CASSRVPGTSGRLSSYNEQFF. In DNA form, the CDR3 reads TGCGCCAGCAGCCGGGTCCCCGGGACTAGCGGGAGGCTGAGCTCCTACAATGAGCAGTTCTTC.

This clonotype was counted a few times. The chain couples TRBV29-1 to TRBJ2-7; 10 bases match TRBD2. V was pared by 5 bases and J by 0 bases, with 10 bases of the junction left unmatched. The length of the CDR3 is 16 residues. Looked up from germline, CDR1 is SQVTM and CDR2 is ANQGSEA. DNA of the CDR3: TGCAGCGTTCGGTCGTTAGCGGGAGGTTACTCCTACGAGCAGTACTTC. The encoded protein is CSVRSLAGGYSYEQYF.

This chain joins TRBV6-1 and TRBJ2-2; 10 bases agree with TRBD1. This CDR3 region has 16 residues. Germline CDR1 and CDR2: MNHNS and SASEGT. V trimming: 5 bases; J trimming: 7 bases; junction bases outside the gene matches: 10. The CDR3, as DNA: TGTGCCAGCAGTCGTAGCGGGACAGGGGATGTCGGGGAGCTGTTTTTT. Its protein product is CASSRSGTGDVGELFF.

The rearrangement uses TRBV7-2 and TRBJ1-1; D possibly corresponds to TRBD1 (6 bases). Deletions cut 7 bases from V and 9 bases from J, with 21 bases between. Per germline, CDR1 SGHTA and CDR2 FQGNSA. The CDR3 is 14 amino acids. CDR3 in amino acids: CASTLYGGGGKAFF. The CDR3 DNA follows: TGTGCCAGCACCCTGTATGGAGGGGGGGGAAAAGCTTTCTTT.

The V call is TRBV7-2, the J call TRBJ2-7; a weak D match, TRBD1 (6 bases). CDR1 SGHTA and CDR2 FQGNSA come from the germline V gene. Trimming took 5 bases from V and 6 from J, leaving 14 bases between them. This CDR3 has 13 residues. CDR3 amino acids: CASSSKQGTEQYF. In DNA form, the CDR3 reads TGTGCCAGCAGCAGTAAACAGGGAACCGAGCAGTACTTC.

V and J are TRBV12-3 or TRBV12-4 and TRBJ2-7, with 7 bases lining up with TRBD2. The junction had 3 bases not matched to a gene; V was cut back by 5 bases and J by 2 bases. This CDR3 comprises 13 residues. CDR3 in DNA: TGTGCCAGCAGTCTCCGGGAGGCCTACGAGCAGTACTTC. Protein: CASSLREAYEQYF.

CDR3 residues: CASSLQGEKTQYF. The CDR3 DNA reads TGTGCCAGCAGCTTACAGGGAGAAAAGACCCAGTACTTC. The J gene is TRBJ2-5, the V gene TRBV13; D assignment may be TRBD1 or TRBD2 (5 bases each). Germline lookup yields CDR1 PRHDT and CDR2 FYEKMQ (reference sequence). V was trimmed by 2 bases and J by 6 bases, leaving 10 bases between them. This CDR3 contains 13 residues.

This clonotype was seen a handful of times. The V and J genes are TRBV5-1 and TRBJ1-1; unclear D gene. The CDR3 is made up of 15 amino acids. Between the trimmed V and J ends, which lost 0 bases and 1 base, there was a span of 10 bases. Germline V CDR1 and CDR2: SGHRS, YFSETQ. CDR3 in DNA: TGCGCCAGCAGCTTGGTCGCGGGTACGAACACTGAAGCTTTCTTT. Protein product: CASSLVAGTNTEAFF.

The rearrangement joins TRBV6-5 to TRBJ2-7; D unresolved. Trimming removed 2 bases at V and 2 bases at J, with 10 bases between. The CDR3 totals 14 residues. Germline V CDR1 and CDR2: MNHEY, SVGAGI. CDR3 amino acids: CASSYRRLTYEQYF. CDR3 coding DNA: TGTGCCAGCAGTTACCGCCGACTCACCTACGAGCAGTACTTC.

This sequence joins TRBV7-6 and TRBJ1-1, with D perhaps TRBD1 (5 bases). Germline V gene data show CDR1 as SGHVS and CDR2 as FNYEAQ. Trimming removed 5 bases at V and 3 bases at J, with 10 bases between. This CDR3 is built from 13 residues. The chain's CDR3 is CASSKGGDTEAFF. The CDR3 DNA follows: TGTGCCAGCAGCAAGGGAGGGGACACTGAAGCTTTCTTT.

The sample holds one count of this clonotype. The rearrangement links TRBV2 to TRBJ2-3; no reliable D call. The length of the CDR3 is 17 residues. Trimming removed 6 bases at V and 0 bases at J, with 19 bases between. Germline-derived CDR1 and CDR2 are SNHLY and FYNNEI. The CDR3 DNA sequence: TGTGCCAGCAGCTGGCCCCTCGGCCGGCTAAGCACAGATACGCAGTATTTT. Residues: CASSWPLGRLSTDTQYF.

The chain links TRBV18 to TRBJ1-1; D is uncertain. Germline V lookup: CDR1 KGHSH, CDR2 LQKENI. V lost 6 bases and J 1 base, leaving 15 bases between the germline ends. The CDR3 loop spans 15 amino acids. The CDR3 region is CASSFRLEQNTEAFF. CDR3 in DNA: TGTGCCAGCTCGTTCCGACTCGAACAGAACACTGAAGCTTTCTTT.

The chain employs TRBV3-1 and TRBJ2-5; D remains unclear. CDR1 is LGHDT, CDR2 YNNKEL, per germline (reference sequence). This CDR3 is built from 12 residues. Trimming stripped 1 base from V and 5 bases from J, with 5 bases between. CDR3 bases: TGTGCCAGCAGCCAAGCGCTCGAGACCCAGTACTTC. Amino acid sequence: CASSQALETQYF.

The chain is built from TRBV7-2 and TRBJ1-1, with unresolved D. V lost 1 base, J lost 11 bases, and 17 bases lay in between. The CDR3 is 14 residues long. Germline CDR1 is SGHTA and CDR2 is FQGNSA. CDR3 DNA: TGTGCCAGCAGCTTAGTAGTAGCGCCAGAAGTGGCTTTCTTT. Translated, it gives CASSLVVAPEVAFF.

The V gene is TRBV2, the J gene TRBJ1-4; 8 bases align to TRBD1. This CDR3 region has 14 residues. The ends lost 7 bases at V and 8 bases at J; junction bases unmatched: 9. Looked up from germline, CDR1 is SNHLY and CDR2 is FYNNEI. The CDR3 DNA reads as TGTGCCAGCACTCAGGGGGCGATCGAAGAAAAACTGTTTTTT. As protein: CASTQGAIEEKLFF.